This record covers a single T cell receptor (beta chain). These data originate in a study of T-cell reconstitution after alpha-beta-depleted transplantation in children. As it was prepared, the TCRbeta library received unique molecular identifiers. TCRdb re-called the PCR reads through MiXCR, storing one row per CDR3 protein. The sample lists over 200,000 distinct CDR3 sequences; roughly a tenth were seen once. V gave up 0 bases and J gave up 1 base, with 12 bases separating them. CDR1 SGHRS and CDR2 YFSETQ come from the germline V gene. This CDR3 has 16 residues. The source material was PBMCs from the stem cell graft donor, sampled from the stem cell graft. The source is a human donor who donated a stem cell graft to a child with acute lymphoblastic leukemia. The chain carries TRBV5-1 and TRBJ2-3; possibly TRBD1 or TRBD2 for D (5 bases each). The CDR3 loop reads CASSLAPGRGTDTQYF. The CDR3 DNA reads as TGCGCCAGCAGCTTGGCACCAGGGAGAGGCACAGATACGCAGTATTTT.